The 23 T cell receptor beta chains below were found in one sample sequenced in a study of T cells after yellow fever vaccination. TCRdb analysed the 5' RACE reads with MiXCR anew, one entry per CDR3 protein. The table shows more than 80,000 distinct CDR3 sequences, with around 5.8% occurring only once. Sequenced here: CD8+ T cells sorted from PBMCs, sampled 10 days after the yellow fever booster vaccination. These receptors were collected from a man younger than 35 who received the YFV17D yellow fever vaccine.

CDR3 nucleotide sequence: TGTGCCAGCAGCAAAAACCAGGCCTCTGTGAACACCGGGGAGCTGTTTTTT. This gives the protein CASSKNQASVNTGELFF. This chain links TRBV7-8 with TRBJ2-2; D gene uncertain. Germline CDR1 is SGHVS and CDR2 is FQNEAQ. Trimming removed 5 bases at V and 1 base at J, with 17 bases between. The CDR3 has 17 amino acids. Filled out from reference TRBV7-8 and TRBJ2-2, the complete variable domain reads GAGVSQSPRYKVAKRGQDVALRCDPISGHVSLFWYQQALGQGPEFLTYFQNEAQLDKSGLPSDRFFAERPEGSVSTLKIQRTQQEDSAVYLCASSKNQASVNTGELFFGEGSRLTVL.

This clonotype was observed a handful of times. This sequence joins TRBV20-1 and TRBJ2-1; TRBD2 agrees at 8 bases. Losses at the gene ends were 0 bases for V and 4 bases for J; bases not matched to a gene: 11. This CDR3 region has 17 residues. Looked up from germline, CDR1 is DFQATT and CDR2 is SNEGSKA (reference sequence). The CDR3 is CSARDRTKRGTYNEQFF. The CDR3 region has the DNA TGCAGTGCTAGAGATCGAACGAAGCGGGGGACATACAATGAGCAGTTCTTC.

This clonotype has ten or more counts. The chain combines TRBV15 with TRBJ2-3, with 8 bases that match TRBD2. Per germline, CDR1 LNHNV and CDR2 YYDKDF (reference sequence). Trimming took 0 bases from V and 1 from J; bases not matched to a gene: 0. This CDR3 is 15 amino acids long. CDR3 nucleotide sequence: TGTGCCACCAGCAGAGAGCGGGGGGGCACAGATACGCAGTATTTT. It yields the protein CATSRERGGTDTQYF. The whole variable domain, filled in from reference TRBV15 and TRBJ2-3, reads DAMVIQNPRYQVTQFGKPVTLSCSQTLNHNVMYWYQQKSSQAPKLLFHYYDKDFNNEADTPDNFQSRRPNTSFCFLDIRSPGLGDTAMYLCATSRERGGTDTQYFGPGTRLTVL.

The chain links TRBV2 to TRBJ2-3, with D perhaps matching TRBD2 (5 bases). Looked up from germline, CDR1 is SNHLY and CDR2 is FYNNEI. This CDR3 region has 15 residues. Trimming left V 1 base short and J 4 bases short, with 12 bases between. This CDR3 is CASSEEAAAADTQYF. The CDR3 nucleotides read TGTGCCAGCAGTGAAGAAGCAGCGGCGGCAGATACGCAGTATTTT.

The V call is TRBV20-1, the J call TRBJ1-6, with TRBD1 as a possible D gene (5 bases). CDR3 length equals 16 residues. Germline V gene lookup returns CDR1 DFQATT and CDR2 SNEGSKA (reference sequence). V was shortened by 1 base and J by 4 bases, with 14 bases between the two germline ends. CDR3 sequence: CSARGRERAYNSPLHF. The DNA for the CDR3 is TGCAGTGCTAGAGGCAGGGAGCGCGCTTATAATTCACCCCTCCACTTT.

There are many counts of this clonotype. J is TRBJ1-3 and V is TRBV7-9; D gene ambiguous. The CDR3 runs to 15 residues. V shed 5 bases and J shed 0 bases, with 11 bases lying between them. Germline-derived CDR1 and CDR2 are SEHNR and FQNEAQ (reference sequence). The chain's CDR3 is CASSRHIPSGNTIYF. In nucleotides, the CDR3 is TGTGCCAGCAGCCGTCACATCCCCTCTGGAAACACCATATATTTT.

In this sample, this clonotype turned up a few times. The chain uses TRBV5-5 and TRBJ1-2; D might be TRBD1 (6 bases). Trimming removed 1 base at V and 2 bases at J, with 12 bases between. CDR1 is SGHKS and CDR2 is YYEKEE in the germline V gene (reference sequence). The CDR3 runs 15 residues. The CDR3 DNA sequence: TGTGCCAGCAGCTTGACAGACAGGTCGAACTATGGCTACACCTTC. Protein product: CASSLTDRSNYGYTF.

This clonotype was seen many times. The rearrangement joins TRBV6-2 or TRBV6-3 to TRBJ2-1; 8 nucleotides agree with TRBD1. CDR3 length equals 13 residues. V dropped 5 bases and J dropped 7; count of bases not matched to a gene: 4. Germline lookup yields CDR1 MNHEY and CDR2 SVGEGT. CDR3 sequence: CASSIYRGNEQFF. The CDR3 DNA is TGTGCCAGCAGTATATACAGGGGGAATGAGCAGTTCTTC.

J is TRBJ1-1 and V is TRBV20-1; 8 bases line up with TRBD1. Per the germline V gene, CDR1 is DFQATT and CDR2 is SNEGSKA (reference sequence). The CDR3 covers 15 residues. V shed 1 base and J 5 bases; nucleotides not matched to a gene: 9. CDR3 loop: CSARGIDRGKTEAFF. DNA for the CDR3: TGCAGTGCTAGAGGTATCGACAGGGGAAAAACTGAAGCTTTCTTT.

This clonotype was detected ten times or more. V is TRBV21-1 and J is TRBJ2-7; the D call in the table, TRBD2, was not verified against the DNA. TRBV21-1 is a pseudogene locus. This CDR3 has 13 residues. The CDR3 sequence is CASRRAVFYEQYF. The CDR3 DNA is TGTGCCAGCAGGCGGGCAGTCTTCTACGAGCAGTACTTC.

This clonotype was observed many times. V is TRBV6-5 and J is TRBJ1-1; D is unclear. This CDR3 spans 14 amino acids. The V end lost 1 base, the J end lost 1 base, and 7 bases lay between the germline ends. Germline V gene sequence: CDR1 MNHEY, CDR2 SVGAGI. The CDR3, as DNA: TGTGCCAGCAGTTACTTAGACCGGAACACTGAAGCTTTCTTT. This encodes CASSYLDRNTEAFF.

V and J are TRBV7-3 and TRBJ2-3; D possibly corresponds to TRBD2 (5 bases). Trimming left V 5 bases short and J 6 bases short, with 9 bases between. CDR1 is SGHTA and CDR2 is FQGTGA in the germline V gene. There are 12 residues in the CDR3. CDR3: CASSPPGDTQYF. The CDR3 DNA reads as TGTGCCAGCAGCCCACCGGGGGATACGCAGTATTTT.

The J gene is TRBJ2-5, the V gene TRBV20-1, with 7 bases lining up with TRBD1. Germline CDR1 and CDR2: DFQATT and SNEGSKA (reference sequence). CDR3 length: 12 amino acids. J gave up 5 bases and V 5 bases, and 5 bases lay outside the gene matches. The DNA of the CDR3 is TGCAGTGCTCGTACAGGGGAGGAGACCCAGTACTTC. Its translation: CSARTGEETQYF.

This clonotype was seen a few times. V and J are TRBV11-2 and TRBJ2-1; D possibly matches TRBD1 or TRBD2 (5 bases each). The CDR3 covers 16 residues. The germline V gene encodes CDR1 SGHAT and CDR2 FQNNGV. Between the trimmed V and J ends, which lost 1 base and 2 bases, there was a span of 12 bases. Here the CDR3 reads CASSLGGLGPYNEQFF. The CDR3 bases are TGTGCCAGCAGCTTAGGCGGGTTGGGGCCCTACAATGAGCAGTTCTTC.

As to this clonotype: This CDR3 fails to terminate in the conserved phenylalanine or tryptophan, so it likely reflects a read error. The J gene is TRBJ2-7, the V gene TRBV5-1, with D uncertain. Trimming left V 3 bases short and J 7 bases short, with 11 bases between. Germline lookup yields CDR1 SGHRS and CDR2 YFSETQ. This CDR3 has 12 amino acids. The CDR3 DNA reads TGCGCCAGCAGCTCCGAGCCTTGGGAGCAGTACATC. Its translation is CASSSEPWEQYI.

The chain has TRBV28 and TRBJ1-3, with 7 bases aligning to TRBD1. Germline CDR1 is MDHEN and CDR2 is SYDVKM. The J segment lost 0 bases and the V segment lost 6 bases, leaving 20 bases of the junction unmatched. The CDR3 is 20 amino acids. The CDR3 bases are TGTGCCAGCAGCGGCATAGGGTCCGGACAGGCAGACCTCTCTGGAAACACCATATATTTT. Its protein is CASSGIGSGQADLSGNTIYF.

This clonotype was seen many times. The V call is TRBV27, the J call TRBJ2-2; no clear D gene. Germline V CDR1 and CDR2: MNHEY, SMNVEV (reference sequence). The CDR3 totals 13 residues. V was pared by 4 bases and J by 3 bases, with 6 bases between. The CDR3 reads CASSWGYTGELFF. CDR3 DNA: TGTGCCAGCAGTTGGGGATACACCGGGGAGCTGTTTTTT.

The chain couples TRBV4-1 to TRBJ2-7; D is tentatively TRBD1 or TRBD2 (5 bases each). Per germline, CDR1 MGHRA and CDR2 YSYEKL. V lost 2 bases and J 1 base, leaving 15 bases between the germline ends. The CDR3 spans 16 residues. CDR3 region: CASSQPRDGASYEQYF. CDR3 sequence (DNA): TGCGCCAGCAGCCAACCCCGGGACGGTGCGTCCTACGAGCAGTACTTC.

This clonotype has at least ten counts. This chain uses TRBV12-3 or TRBV12-4 with TRBJ2-1; TRBD2 might be the D (5 bases). Trimming took 5 bases from V and 9 from J, leaving 17 bases between them. This CDR3 comprises 14 residues. The DNA for the CDR3 is TGTGCCAGCAGTCCCCCGCTCACTAGAGGTGAGCAGTTCTTC. Translation: CASSPPLTRGEQFF.

This chain connects TRBV13 to TRBJ2-1; perhaps TRBD2 as D (5 bases). The germline V and J ends were trimmed by 5 bases and 9 bases, with 17 bases remaining between them. Germline CDR1 reads PRHDT; CDR2 reads FYEKMQ (reference sequence). The CDR3 extends over 14 amino acids. As DNA, the CDR3 is TGTGCCAGCAGCCCTCGGGCTGCACGGGGTGAGCAGTTCTTC. Its protein product is CASSPRAARGEQFF.

The chain has TRBV2 and TRBJ1-4; D is ambiguous. The CDR3 is 15 amino acids. The V end lost 2 bases, the J end lost 6 bases, and 13 bases lay between the germline ends. The V gene's germline CDR1 is SNHLY and CDR2 FYNNEI. CDR3 sequence (DNA): TGTGCCAGCAGTGAATCCTTGGCACCCGATGAAAAACTGTTTTTT. Amino acids: CASSESLAPDEKLFF.

This clonotype was found a few times. The genes are TRBV10-2 and TRBJ1-2; unclear D gene. Per the germline V gene, CDR1 is WSHSY and CDR2 is SAAADI. V lost 4 bases, J lost 5 bases, and 5 bases lay in between. The CDR3 loop spans 11 amino acids. This chain's CDR3 is CASSGPYGYTF. The CDR3 region has the DNA TGCGCCAGCAGTGGACCGTATGGCTACACCTTC.

There are a few counts of this clonotype. V is TRBV4-2 and J is TRBJ2-3; TRBD2 agrees at 12 bases. The CDR3 totals 18 residues. With 2 bases clipped from V and 5 bases from J, the junction kept 11 bases outside the gene matches. Germline CDR1 and CDR2: LGHNA and YNFKEQ. CDR3 nucleotides: TGTGCCAGCAGCCAACTAGCGGGGGGGCGAAGGGTAGAAGATACGCAGTATTTT. Translating gives CASSQLAGGRRVEDTQYF.